This T cell receptor (beta chain) derives from a study of shared clonotypes between healthy human individuals. The J segment lost 4 bases and the V segment lost 5 bases, leaving 13 bases of the junction unmatched. CDR1 is SGHTA, CDR2 FQGTGA, per germline. The CDR3 is 16 residues long. HIV-negative, healthy adults without recent acute infections or vaccinations were the donors. Assay used: immunoSEQ multiplex PCR; TCRdb lists only in-frame clones, some missing. The sample lists some 2,100,000 clones; approximately 94% were seen once. The chain links TRBV7-3 to TRBJ1-1; 7 bases align to TRBD1. This receptor was obtained from a man aged 18 to 29 in good health. The sequenced sample was naive CD4+ T cells sorted from blood. The subset was: CD45RA+ positively selected. In DNA, the CDR3 is TGTGCCAGCAGCCCCGACAGGGAGAAAGCGGGCACTGAAGCTTTCTTT. Translating gives CASSPDREKAGTEAFF.